This entry features one T cell receptor beta chain sequence. Its antigen target is currently unknown. Per-base quality was not reported, and no clone a single base away is much larger than it. Genomic DNA was isolated from the sorted cells so that the TCRbeta CDR3 region could be sequenced. The immunoSEQ Assay was used to sequence the TCRbeta CDR3 regions. Here the immuneACCESS table is served through TCRdb, limited to in-frame sequences with V and J called. Missing clones are a known gap in these copies; in checked studies unresolved V genes cover under half, and the rest lacks a known reason. This sample is represented by 50,000 to 80,000 clones; 84% of them were singletons. The leading ten clones occupy approximately 9.4% of the sample. The sample originates from a study of OX40 agonist ivuxolimab in advanced cancers. Background for the entire study: Ivuxolimab, which targeted the costimulatory receptor OX40 (CD134), was an agonistic, fully human IgG2 monoclonal antibody. The paper describes the monotherapy dose-escalation part (N ≈ 49 patients) of the phase I trial of ivuxolimab. Partial responses occurred in three dose-escalation patients: two with cutaneous melanoma and one with hepatocellular carcinoma. Peripheral TCRbeta sequencing aimed to test whether ivuxolimab altered TCR sequence diversity and caused clonal T-cell expansion. Intravenous ivuxolimab was administered to patients every 2 weeks at six dose levels: 0.01, 0.1, 0.3, 1.5, 3 and 10 mg/kg. A male proportion of under 85% and a mean age of about 60 years, ranging from about 20 to 85, were recorded for the dose-escalation cohort. Of the 50 to 55 dose-escalation patients, hepatocellular carcinoma was present in about 20, melanoma in roughly 15, renal cell carcinoma in 9 and head and neck cancer in 9. Prior anti-PD-1, anti-PD-L1 or anti-CTLA-4 therapy was permitted, and less than 45% of dose-escalation patients had received checkpoint inhibitors.

Broader findings and caveats from the paper: After ivuxolimab, CD8+ T cells had more expanded clones than CD4+ T cells on average. At doses from 0.1 to 3.0 mg/kg, clonal expansion was seen in both CD4+ and CD8+ blood T cells between baseline and week 6. Low levels of normalized T-cell clonal expansion were also seen in some patients who did not respond. Antigen specificity was not determined for the clonally expanded peripheral T cells. In partial responders in the 0.1-3.0 mg/kg groups, normalized peripheral clonal expansion was found to be among the lowest, especially among CD8+ T cells.

CDR1 and CDR2, looked up from the germline V gene (reference sequence), are DFQATT and SNEGSKA. The CDR3 contains 11 residues, cysteine and phenylalanine counted. Of all the DNA, just the CDR3 is kept, 33 bases in frame from base 1. The trim is 0 bases for V and 5 bases for J, with a gap of 4 bases between the germline ends. The trial excluded patients who had a history of autoimmune disease or were on systemic immunosuppression. Peripheral blood for TCR sequencing was collected from all dose cohorts at baseline, on cycle 4 day 1, and on cycle 7 day 1. The samples were drawn from a first-in-human, open-label, multicenter phase I dose-escalation trial of ivuxolimab. Adults with locally advanced or metastatic head and neck squamous cell, hepatocellular, melanoma or renal cell carcinoma were enrolled in the trial. CD4+ and CD8+ T cells were sorted separately from peripheral blood before TCR sequencing.

The sequence came from an adult with an advanced solid tumor such as melanoma, head and neck, liver or kidney cancer. This chain joins TRBV20-1 to TRBJ1-1; the D gene is unclear. This specimen was CD4+ or CD8+ T cells sorted from blood, taken in a trial of the OX40 agonist ivuxolimab. Here the CDR3 is given as CSARDVTEAFF. The sequenced DNA is TGCAGTGCTAGAGATGTGACTGAAGCTTTCTTT.